Shown below are 3 T cell receptor beta chains from a single sample sequenced in a study of T cell clones after liver transplantation. Data came from immunoSEQ multiplex PCR; TCRdb stores just in-frame clones and leaves some out. The table lists roughly 15,000 clones, approximately 77% of them singletons. Material: CD8+ T cells from blood, obtained approximately 50 months after liver transplant. Receptor source: a human patient who received a liver transplant. The T cells may come from the graft donor.

The chain links TRBV7-2 to TRBJ1-1; D not resolved. The CDR3 length is 15 residues. The germline V gene encodes CDR1 SGHTA and CDR2 FQGNSA. Trimming cost V 1 base and J 1 base, with 10 bases left between them. The CDR3 DNA sequence: TGTGCCAGCAGCTTAGATTTCGACGAGAACACTGAAGCTTTCTTT. Its translation: CASSLDFDENTEAFF. The variable domain in full, completed from reference TRBV7-2 and TRBJ1-1, reads GAGVSQSPSNKVTEKGKDVELRCDPISGHTALYWYRQSLGQGLEFLIYFQGNSAPDKSGLPSDRFSAERTGGSVSTLTIQRTQQEDSAVYLCASSLDFDENTEAFFGQGTRLTVV.

The chain uses TRBV7-8 and TRBJ2-5; D is perhaps TRBD1 or TRBD2 (6 bases each). The germline gives CDR1 SGHVS, CDR2 FQNEAQ. The CDR3 spans 14 residues. V lost 5 bases and J lost 4, with 14 bases in between. CDR3 residues: CASSPEGGGETQYF. CDR3 DNA sequence: TGTGCCAGCAGCCCAGAGGGGGGCGGAGAGACCCAGTACTTC.

The rearrangement joins TRBV4-1 to TRBJ2-7, with D perhaps matching TRBD2 (6 bases). V lost 1 base and J 7 bases, leaving 14 bases between the germline ends. This CDR3 has 14 amino acids. The V gene's germline CDR1 is MGHRA and CDR2 YSYEKL. CDR3 in DNA: TGCGCCAGCAGCCAAGGGACATTGGCGGGGGAGCAGTACTTC. Translated, it gives CASSQGTLAGEQYF.